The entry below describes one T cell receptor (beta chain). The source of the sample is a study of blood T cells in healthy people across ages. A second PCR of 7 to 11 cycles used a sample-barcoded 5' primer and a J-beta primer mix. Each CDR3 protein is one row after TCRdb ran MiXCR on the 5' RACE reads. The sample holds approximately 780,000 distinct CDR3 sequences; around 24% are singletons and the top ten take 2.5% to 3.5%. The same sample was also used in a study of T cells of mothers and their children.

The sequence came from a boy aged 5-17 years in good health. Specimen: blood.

This chain's CDR3 is CASSQNHWGSTDTQYF. CDR3 DNA: TGTGCCAGCAGCCAAAACCACTGGGGGAGCACAGATACGCAGTATTTT. V and J are TRBV11-3 and TRBJ2-3; TRBD1 or TRBD2 may be the D gene (5 bases each). Trimming cost V 5 bases and J 0 bases, with 15 bases left between them. Per the germline V gene, CDR1 is SGHNT and CDR2 is YENEEA. The CDR3 spans 16 residues.